The rows below give T cell receptor beta chains drawn from one sample of a study of CD8 T cells in Susac syndrome. TCRdb analysed the immunoSEQ multiplex PCR reads with MiXCR anew, one entry per CDR3 protein. The sample lists about 120,000 distinct CDR3 sequences, about 93% seen once, with 0.095% to 0.1% in the top ten. Sequenced input: CD4+ T cells from PBMCs. These receptors were obtained from a human donor in good health. CDR3s include the opening cysteine and the closing phenylalanine or tryptophan. Fields, in order: J gene, clone size, V gene, D gene, CDR3 protein, CDR3 DNA. The D gene is left open where the match is weak. The size field is filled for only some rows; it gives once, few, many or a size class.

j_gene: TRBJ2-5
abundance: NA
v_gene: TRBV6-1
d_gene: NA
CDR3aa: CASSEWSRPTQYF
CDR3nt: TGTGCCAGCAGTGAATGGAGTCGTCCGACCCAGTACTTC

j_gene: TRBJ2-1
abundance: NA
v_gene: TRBV9
d_gene: NA
CDR3aa: CASSVGEGAWGNEQFF
CDR3nt: TGTGCCAGCAGCGTAGGGGAGGGGGCATGGGGGAATGAGCAGTTCTTC

j_gene: TRBJ2-7
abundance: once
v_gene: TRBV20-1
d_gene: NA
CDR3aa: CSARDQARVGEQYF
CDR3nt: TGCAGTGCTAGAGATCAGGCCAGGGTCGGCGAGCAGTACTTC

j_gene: TRBJ2-1
abundance: NA
v_gene: TRBV3-1
d_gene: TRBD1
CDR3aa: CASSQAKFGQGTYNEQFF
CDR3nt: TGTGCCAGCAGCCAAGCGAAGTTCGGACAGGGGACTTACAATGAGCAGTTCTTC

j_gene: TRBJ1-5
abundance: NA
v_gene: TRBV24-1
d_gene: NA
CDR3aa: CATRGRGDQPQHF
CDR3nt: TGTGCCACCCGGGGGAGGGGTGATCAGCCCCAGCATTTT

j_gene: TRBJ2-2
abundance: NA
v_gene: TRBV28
d_gene: NA
CDR3aa: CASSFASYNTGELFF
CDR3nt: TGTGCCAGCAGTTTCGCCAGCTACAACACCGGGGAGCTGTTTTTT

j_gene: TRBJ2-2
abundance: NA
v_gene: TRBV6-2/TRBV6-3
d_gene: NA
CDR3aa: CASSRRGYTGELFF
CDR3nt: TGTGCCAGCAGCCGGCGGGGTTACACCGGGGAGCTGTTTTTT

j_gene: TRBJ2-4
abundance: NA
v_gene: TRBV6-5
d_gene: NA
CDR3aa: CASSSTSIIAKNIQYF
CDR3nt: TGTGCCAGCAGTTCGACATCGATAATAGCCAAAAACATTCAGTACTTC

j_gene: TRBJ1-1
abundance: NA
v_gene: TRBV2
d_gene: TRBD1
CDR3aa: CASSRDRGLGNTEAFF
CDR3nt: TGTGCCAGCAGTCGGGACAGGGGGTTGGGGAACACTGAAGCTTTCTTT

j_gene: TRBJ2-7
abundance: few
v_gene: TRBV7-9
d_gene: NA
CDR3aa: CASSLAGGDEQYF
CDR3nt: TGTGCCAGCAGCTTAGCGGGCGGCGACGAGCAGTACTTC

j_gene: TRBJ2-1
abundance: once
v_gene: TRBV3-1
d_gene: TRBD2
CDR3aa: CASSRRLAGVEQFF
CDR3nt: TGTGCCAGCAGCCGACGACTAGCGGGAGTTGAGCAGTTCTTC

j_gene: TRBJ2-5
abundance: once
v_gene: TRBV11-2
d_gene: TRBD1
CDR3aa: CASRPDRPQETQYF
CDR3nt: TGTGCCAGCAGGCCGGACAGGCCACAAGAGACCCAGTACTTC

j_gene: TRBJ2-7
abundance: NA
v_gene: TRBV6-5
d_gene: NA
CDR3aa: CASSYGGPSHEQYF
CDR3nt: TGTGCCAGCAGTTACGGCGGTCCCAGCCACGAGCAGTACTTC

j_gene: TRBJ2-6
abundance: NA
v_gene: TRBV7-9
d_gene: NA
CDR3aa: CASSPEGGANVLTF
CDR3nt: TGTGCCAGCAGCCCAGAGGGGGGGGCCAACGTCCTGACTTTC

j_gene: TRBJ1-1
abundance: NA
v_gene: TRBV28
d_gene: TRBD1
CDR3aa: CASSLGRGQGAFF
CDR3nt: TGTGCCAGCAGTTTGGGGAGGGGACAGGGAGCTTTCTTT